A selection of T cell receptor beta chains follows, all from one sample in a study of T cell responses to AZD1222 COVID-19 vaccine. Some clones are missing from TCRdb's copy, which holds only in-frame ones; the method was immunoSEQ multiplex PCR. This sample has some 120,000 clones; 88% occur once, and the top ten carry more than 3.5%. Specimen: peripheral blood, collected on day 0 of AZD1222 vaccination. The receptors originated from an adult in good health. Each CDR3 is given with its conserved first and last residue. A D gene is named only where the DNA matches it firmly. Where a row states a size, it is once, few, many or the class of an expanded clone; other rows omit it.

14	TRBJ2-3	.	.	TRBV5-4	TGTGCCAGCAGCCCCGGGACCCACACAGATACGCAGTATTTT	CASSPGTHTDTQYF
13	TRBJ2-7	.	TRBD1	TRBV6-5	TGTGCCAGCACAACGGGACAGGGCTACGAGCAGTACTTC	CASTTGQGYEQYF
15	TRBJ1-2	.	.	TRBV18	TGTGCCAGCTCCCCCACCCACGGGTCCAACTATGGCTACACCTTC	CASSPTHGSNYGYTF
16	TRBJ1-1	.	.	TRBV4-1	TGCGCCAGCAGAACCAGAGGGGGGCAGGGGAACACTGAAGCTTTCTTT	CASRTRGGQGNTEAFF
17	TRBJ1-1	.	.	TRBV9	TGTGCCAGCAGCCCCCAGACTGGTCCAGGATCGAACACTGAAGCTTTCTTT	CASSPQTGPGSNTEAFF
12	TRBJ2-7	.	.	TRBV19	TGTGCCAGTAGTGGCGGGGATTACGAGCAGTACTTC	CASSGGDYEQYF
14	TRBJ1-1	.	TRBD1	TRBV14	TGTGCCAGCAGCCCCCTTAGACAGGGGGCTGAAGCTTTCTTT	CASSPLRQGAEAFF
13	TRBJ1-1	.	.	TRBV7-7	TGTGCTAGCAGCTTACAGTTTGACACTGAAGCTTTCTTT	CASSLQFDTEAFF
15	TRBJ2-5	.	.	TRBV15	TGTGCCACCAGTACCCGCGCAGTGGGTGCAGAGACCCAGTACTTC	CATSTRAVGAETQYF
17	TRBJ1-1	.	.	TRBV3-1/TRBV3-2	TGTGCCAGCAGCCCTATCCGGAGGAGGGATATGAACACTGAAGCTTTCTTT	CASSPIRRRDMNTEAFF
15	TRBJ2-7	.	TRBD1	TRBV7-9	TGTGCCAGCAGCTTCTCCGGGACAGGGGGGCGCGAGCAGTACTTC	CASSFSGTGGREQYF
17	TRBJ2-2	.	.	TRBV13	TGTGCCAGCAGCTTAGGCCATGTCAGGGGGGACACCGGGGAGCTGTTTTTT	CASSLGHVRGDTGELFF
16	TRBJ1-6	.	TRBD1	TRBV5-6	TGTGCCAGCAGCCAATCCCGACAGGGGCCTAATTCACCCCTCCACTTT	CASSQSRQGPNSPLHF
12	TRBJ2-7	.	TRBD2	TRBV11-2	TGTGCCAGCAGCTTAGGCGGGGGCGAGCAGTACTTC	CASSLGGGEQYF
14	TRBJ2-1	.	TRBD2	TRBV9	TGTGCCAGCAGCGTAGACGGGACTACCAATGAGCAGTTCTTC	CASSVDGTTNEQFF
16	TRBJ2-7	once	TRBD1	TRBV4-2	TGTGCCAGCAGCCCCTCCCCGACAGGGGTCCCCTACGAGCAGTACTTC	CASSPSPTGVPYEQYF
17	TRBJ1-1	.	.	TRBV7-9	TGTGCCAGCAGCTCCCGTTATTCCTCAGCGAGGAACACTGAAGCTTTCTTT	CASSSRYSSARNTEAFF
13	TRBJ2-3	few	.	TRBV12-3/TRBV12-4	TGTGCCAGCAGGCCAACTATGGGAGATACGCAGTATTTT	CASRPTMGDTQYF
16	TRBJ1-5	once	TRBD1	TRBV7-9	TGTGCCAGCAGCTTAATGCAGGGGGCACCGAATCAGCCCCAGCATTTT	CASSLMQGAPNQPQHF
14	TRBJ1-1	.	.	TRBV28	TGTGCCAGCAGAGCCCCGGGGAGGAACACTGAAGCTTTCTTT	CASRAPGRNTEAFF